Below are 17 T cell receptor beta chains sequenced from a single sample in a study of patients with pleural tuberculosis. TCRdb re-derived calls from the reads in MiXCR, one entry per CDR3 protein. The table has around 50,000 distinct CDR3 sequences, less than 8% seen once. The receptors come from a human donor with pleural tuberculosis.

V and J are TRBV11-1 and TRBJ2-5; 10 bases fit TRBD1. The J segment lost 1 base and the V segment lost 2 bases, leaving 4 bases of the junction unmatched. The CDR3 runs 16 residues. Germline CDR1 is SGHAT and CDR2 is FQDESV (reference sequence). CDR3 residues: CASSLPGQGSQETQYF. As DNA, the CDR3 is TGTGCCAGCAGCTTACCGGGACAGGGGTCCCAAGAGACCCAGTACTTC.

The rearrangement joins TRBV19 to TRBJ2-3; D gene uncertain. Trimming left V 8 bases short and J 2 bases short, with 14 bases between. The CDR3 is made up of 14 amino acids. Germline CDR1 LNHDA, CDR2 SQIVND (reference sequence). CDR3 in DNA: TGTGCCAGTGCTTCAGATTACTCCACAGATACGCAGTATTTT. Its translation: CASASDYSTDTQYF.

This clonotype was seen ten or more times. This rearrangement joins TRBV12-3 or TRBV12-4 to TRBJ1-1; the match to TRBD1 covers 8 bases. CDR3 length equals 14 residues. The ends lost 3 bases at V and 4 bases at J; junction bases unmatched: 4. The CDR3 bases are TGTGCCAGCAGTTTCGAAACAGGGGGCACTGAAGCTTTCTTT. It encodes CASSFETGGTEAFF.

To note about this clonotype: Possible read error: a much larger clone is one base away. The chain's CDR3 is CAISDPAAGPQHF. As DNA, the CDR3 is TGTGCCATCAGTGATCCGGCGGCGGGGCCCCAGCATTTT. The genes are TRBV24-1 and TRBJ1-5; the D is unclear. The CDR3 runs 13 residues. Germline V gene data show CDR1 as KGHDR and CDR2 as SFDVKD.

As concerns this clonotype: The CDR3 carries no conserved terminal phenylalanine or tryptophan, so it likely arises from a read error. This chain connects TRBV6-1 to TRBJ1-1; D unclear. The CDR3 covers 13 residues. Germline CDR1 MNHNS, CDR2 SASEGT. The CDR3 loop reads CASSEVGHTEAFS. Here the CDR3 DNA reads TGCGCCAGCAGTGAAGTAGGGCACACTGAAGCTTTCTCT.

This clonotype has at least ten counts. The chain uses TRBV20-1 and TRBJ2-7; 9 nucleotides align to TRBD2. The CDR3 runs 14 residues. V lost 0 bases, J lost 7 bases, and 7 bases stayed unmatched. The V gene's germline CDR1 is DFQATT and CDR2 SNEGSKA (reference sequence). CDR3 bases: TGCAGTGCTAGAGATCCTAGCGGGACCGGGGAGCAGTACTTC. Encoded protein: CSARDPSGTGEQYF.

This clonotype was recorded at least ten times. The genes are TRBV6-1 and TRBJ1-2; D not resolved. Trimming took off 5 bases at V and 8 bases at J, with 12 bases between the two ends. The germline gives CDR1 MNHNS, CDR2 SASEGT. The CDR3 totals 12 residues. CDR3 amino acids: CASSTGFVGYTF. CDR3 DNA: TGTGCCAGCAGTACCGGGTTTGTGGGCTACACCTTC.

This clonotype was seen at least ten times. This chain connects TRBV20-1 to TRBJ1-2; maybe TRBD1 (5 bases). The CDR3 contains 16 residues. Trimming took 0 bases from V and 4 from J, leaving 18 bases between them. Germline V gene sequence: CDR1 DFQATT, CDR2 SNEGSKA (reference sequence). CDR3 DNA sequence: TGCAGTGCTAGAGATTATTCGGGTGGGGCGATCTATGGCTACACCTTC. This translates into CSARDYSGGAIYGYTF.

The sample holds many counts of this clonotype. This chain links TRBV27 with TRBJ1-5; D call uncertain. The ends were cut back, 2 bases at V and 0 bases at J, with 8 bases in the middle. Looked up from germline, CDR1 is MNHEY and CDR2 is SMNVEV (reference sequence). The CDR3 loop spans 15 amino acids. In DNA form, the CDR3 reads TGTGCCAGCAGTTTAAGAGGCCGTAGCAATCAGCCCCAGCATTTT. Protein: CASSLRGRSNQPQHF.

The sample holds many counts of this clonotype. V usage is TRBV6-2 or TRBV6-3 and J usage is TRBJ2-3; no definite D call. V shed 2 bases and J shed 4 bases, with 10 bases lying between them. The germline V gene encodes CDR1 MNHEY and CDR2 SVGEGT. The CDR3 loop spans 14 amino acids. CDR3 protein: CASSYGSVPDTQYF. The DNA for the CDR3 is TGTGCCAGCAGTTACGGTTCAGTCCCAGATACGCAGTATTTT.

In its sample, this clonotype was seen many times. CDR3 loop: CASSFASGLRHLTDTQYF. Written as DNA, the CDR3 is TGTGCCAGCAGCTTTGCTAGCGGGCTACGACACCTCACAGATACGCAGTATTTT. The rearrangement links TRBV12-1 to TRBJ2-3; the table's TRBD2 call for D was not verified on the DNA. TRBV12-1 represents a pseudogene. CDR3 length: 18 amino acids.

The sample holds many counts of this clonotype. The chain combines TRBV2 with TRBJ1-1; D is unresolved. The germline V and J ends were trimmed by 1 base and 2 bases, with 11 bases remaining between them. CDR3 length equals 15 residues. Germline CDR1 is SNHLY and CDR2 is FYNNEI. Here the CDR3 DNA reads TGTGCCAGCAGTGAAGAAACTCTACGCAACACTGAAGCTTTCTTT. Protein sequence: CASSEETLRNTEAFF.

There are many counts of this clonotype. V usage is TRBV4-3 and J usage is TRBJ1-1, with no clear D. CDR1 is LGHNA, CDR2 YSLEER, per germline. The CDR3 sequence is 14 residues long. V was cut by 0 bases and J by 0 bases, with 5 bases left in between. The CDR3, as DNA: TGCGCCAGCAGCCAAGAATGGGTGAACACTGAAGCTTTCTTT. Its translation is CASSQEWVNTEAFF.

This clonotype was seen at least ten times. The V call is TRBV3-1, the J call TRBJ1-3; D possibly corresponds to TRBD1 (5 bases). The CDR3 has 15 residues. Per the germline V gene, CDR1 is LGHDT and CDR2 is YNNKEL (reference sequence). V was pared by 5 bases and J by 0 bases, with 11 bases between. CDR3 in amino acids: CASSLTAFSGNTIYF. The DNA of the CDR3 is TGTGCCAGCAGCTTGACAGCTTTCTCTGGAAACACCATATATTTT.

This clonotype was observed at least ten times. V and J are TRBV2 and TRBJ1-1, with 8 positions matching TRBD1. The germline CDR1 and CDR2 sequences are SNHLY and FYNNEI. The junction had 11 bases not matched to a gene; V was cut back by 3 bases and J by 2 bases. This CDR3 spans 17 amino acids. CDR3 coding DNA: TGTGCCAGCAGTGAGCTCGTTGGGACAGGAGCTAACACTGAAGCTTTCTTT. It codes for CASSELVGTGANTEAFF.

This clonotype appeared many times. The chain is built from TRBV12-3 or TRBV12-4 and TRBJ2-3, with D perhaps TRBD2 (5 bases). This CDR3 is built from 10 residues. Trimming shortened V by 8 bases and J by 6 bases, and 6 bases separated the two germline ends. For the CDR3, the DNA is TGTGCCAGCGGCGGGGATACGCAGTATTTT. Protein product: CASGGDTQYF.

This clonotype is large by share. CDR3 DNA sequence: TGTGCCAGCACCATCGGGACTAGCGGGAGCTACGAGCAGTACTTC. This codes for CASTIGTSGSYEQYF. The chain joins TRBV5-6 to TRBJ2-7; 14 bases match TRBD2. Trimming removed 6 bases from V and 3 bases from J; junction bases left unmatched: 5. CDR1 SGHDT and CDR2 YYEEEE come from the germline V gene. The CDR3 sequence is 15 residues long. Using reference TRBV5-6 and TRBJ2-7 for the parts outside the CDR3, the full variable domain is DAGVTQSPTHLIKTRGQQVTLRCSPKSGHDTVSWYQQALGQGPQFIFQYYEEEERQRGNFPDRFSGHQFPNYSSELNVNALLLGDSALYLCASTIGTSGSYEQYFGPGTRLTVT.